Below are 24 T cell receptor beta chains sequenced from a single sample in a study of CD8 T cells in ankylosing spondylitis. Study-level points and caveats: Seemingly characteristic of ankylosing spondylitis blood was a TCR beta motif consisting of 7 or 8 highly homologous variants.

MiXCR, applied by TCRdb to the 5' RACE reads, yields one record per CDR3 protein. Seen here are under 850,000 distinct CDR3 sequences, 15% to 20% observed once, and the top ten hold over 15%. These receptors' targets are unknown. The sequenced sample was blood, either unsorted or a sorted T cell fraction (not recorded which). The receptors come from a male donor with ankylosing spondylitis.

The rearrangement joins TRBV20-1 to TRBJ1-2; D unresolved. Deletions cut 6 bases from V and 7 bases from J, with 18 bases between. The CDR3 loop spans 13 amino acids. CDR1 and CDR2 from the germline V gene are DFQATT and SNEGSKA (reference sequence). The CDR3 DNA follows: TGCAGTGCCCGGGAGGCGCAGTTGGGTGGCTACACCTTC. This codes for CSAREAQLGGYTF.

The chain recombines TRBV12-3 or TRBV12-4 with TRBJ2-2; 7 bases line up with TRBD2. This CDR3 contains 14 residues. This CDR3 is CVCAASGNTGELFF. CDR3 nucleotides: TGTGTCTGTGCGGCTAGCGGGAACACCGGGGAGCTGTTTTTT.

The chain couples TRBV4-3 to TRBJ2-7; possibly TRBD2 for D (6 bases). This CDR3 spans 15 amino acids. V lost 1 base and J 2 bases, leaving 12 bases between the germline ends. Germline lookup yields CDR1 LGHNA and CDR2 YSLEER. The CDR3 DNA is TGCGCCAGCAGCCAAGGGGTGGGCGGGGCCTACGAGCAGTACTTC. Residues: CASSQGVGGAYEQYF.

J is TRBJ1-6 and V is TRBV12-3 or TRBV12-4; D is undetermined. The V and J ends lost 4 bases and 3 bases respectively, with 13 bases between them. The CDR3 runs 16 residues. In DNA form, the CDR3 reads TGTGCCAGCAGTTCCGGGAGGGTCGTCTATAATTCACCCCTCCACTTT. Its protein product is CASSSGRVVYNSPLHF.

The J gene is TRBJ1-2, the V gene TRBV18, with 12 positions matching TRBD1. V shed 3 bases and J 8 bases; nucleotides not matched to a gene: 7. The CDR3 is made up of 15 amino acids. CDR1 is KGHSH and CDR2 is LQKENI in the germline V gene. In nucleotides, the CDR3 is TGTGCCAGCTCACCTGGGACAGGGGGCGCCTGGGGCTACACCTTC. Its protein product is CASSPGTGGAWGYTF.

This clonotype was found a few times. The CDR3 sequence: CASSQDAATGEQFF. The CDR3, as DNA: TGCGCCAGCAGCCAAGATGCGGCAACGGGTGAGCAGTTCTTC. The chain is built from TRBV4-3 and TRBJ2-1; D gene uncertain. CDR3 length equals 14 residues. Germline values: CDR1 LGHNA, CDR2 YSLEER. V dropped 0 bases and J dropped 9 bases, with 12 bases sitting between them.

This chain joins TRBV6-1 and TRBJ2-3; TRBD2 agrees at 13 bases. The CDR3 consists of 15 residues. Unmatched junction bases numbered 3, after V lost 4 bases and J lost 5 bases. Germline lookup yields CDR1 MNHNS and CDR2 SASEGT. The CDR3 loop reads CASSATSGGGDTQYF. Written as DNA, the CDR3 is TGTGCCAGCAGTGCAACTAGCGGGGGGGGAGATACGCAGTATTTT.

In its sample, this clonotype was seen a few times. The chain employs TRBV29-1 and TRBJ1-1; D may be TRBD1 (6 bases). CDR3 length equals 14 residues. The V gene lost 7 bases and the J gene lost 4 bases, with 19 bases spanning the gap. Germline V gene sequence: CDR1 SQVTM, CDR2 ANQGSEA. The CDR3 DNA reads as TGCAGCGGGGTAGGGGGATTTACTCTCACTGAAGCTTTCTTT. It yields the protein CSGVGGFTLTEAFF.

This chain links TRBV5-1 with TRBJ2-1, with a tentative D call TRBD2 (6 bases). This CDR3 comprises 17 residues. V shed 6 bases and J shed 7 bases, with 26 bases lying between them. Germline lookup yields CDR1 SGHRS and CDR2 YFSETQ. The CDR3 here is CASTPGGTGAVRNEQFF. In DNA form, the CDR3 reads TGCGCCAGCACCCCCGGAGGTACGGGAGCGGTGCGGAATGAGCAGTTCTTC.

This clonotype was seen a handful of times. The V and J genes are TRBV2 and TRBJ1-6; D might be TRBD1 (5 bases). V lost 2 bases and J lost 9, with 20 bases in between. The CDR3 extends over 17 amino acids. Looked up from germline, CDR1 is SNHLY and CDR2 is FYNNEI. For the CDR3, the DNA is TGTGCCAGCAGTGAACGGGTATCCGGGACGGTACTTTCACCCCTCCACTTT. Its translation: CASSERVSGTVLSPLHF.

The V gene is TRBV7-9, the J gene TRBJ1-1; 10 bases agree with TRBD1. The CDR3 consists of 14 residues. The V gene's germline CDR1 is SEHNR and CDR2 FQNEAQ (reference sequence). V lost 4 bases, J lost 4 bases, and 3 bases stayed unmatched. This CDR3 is CASSWDRGGTEAFF. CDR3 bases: TGTGCCAGCAGCTGGGACAGGGGTGGCACTGAAGCTTTCTTT.

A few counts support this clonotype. The CDR3 here is CASSLEGLDSPLHF. CDR3 coding DNA: TGCGCCAGCAGCTTGGAGGGGCTAGATTCACCCCTCCACTTT. The J gene is TRBJ1-6, the V gene TRBV5-1, with a weak D call TRBD1 (5 bases). The V end was cut by 0 bases, the J end by 8 bases, with 9 bases between. The V gene's germline CDR1 is SGHRS and CDR2 YFSETQ. CDR3 length: 14 residues.

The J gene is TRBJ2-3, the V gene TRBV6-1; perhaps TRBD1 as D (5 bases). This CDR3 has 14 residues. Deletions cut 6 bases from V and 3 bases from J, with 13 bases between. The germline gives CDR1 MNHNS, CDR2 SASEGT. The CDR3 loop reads CASRQAAGTDTQYF. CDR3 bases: TGTGCCAGCAGACAAGCAGCAGGGACAGATACGCAGTATTTT.

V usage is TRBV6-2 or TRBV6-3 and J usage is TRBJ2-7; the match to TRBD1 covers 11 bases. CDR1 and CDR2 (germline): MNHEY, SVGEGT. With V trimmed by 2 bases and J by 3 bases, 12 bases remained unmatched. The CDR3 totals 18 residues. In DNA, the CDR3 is TGTGCCAGCAGTTACAAGGGGAAAACCGGGACAGGGGGCTACGAGCAGTACTTC. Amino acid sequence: CASSYKGKTGTGGYEQYF.

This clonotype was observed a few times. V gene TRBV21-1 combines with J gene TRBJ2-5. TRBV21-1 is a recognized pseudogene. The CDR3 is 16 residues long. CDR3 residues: CASSKLDETSQETQYF. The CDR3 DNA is TGTGCCAGCAGCAAACTTGATGAGACATCCCAAGAGACCCAGTACTTC.

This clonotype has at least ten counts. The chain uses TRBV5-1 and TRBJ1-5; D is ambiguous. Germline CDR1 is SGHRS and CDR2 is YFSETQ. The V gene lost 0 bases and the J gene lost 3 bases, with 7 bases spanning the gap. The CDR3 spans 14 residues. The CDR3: CASSLDSLNQPQHF. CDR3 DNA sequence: TGCGCCAGCAGCTTGGACTCTCTCAATCAGCCCCAGCATTTT.

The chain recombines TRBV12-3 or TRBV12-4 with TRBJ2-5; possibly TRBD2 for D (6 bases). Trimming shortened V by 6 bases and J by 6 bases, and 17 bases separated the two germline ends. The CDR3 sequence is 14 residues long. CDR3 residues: CASSPDGGGKTQYF. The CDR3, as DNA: TGTGCCAGCAGCCCGGACGGTGGGGGGAAGACCCAGTACTTC.

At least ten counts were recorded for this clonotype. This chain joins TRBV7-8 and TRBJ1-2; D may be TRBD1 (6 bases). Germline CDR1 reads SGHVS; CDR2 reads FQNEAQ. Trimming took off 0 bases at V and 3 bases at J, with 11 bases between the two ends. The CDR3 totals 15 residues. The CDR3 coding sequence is TGTGCCAGCAGCTTAGCGTTGTCAGGGGACTATGGCTACACCTTC. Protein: CASSLALSGDYGYTF.

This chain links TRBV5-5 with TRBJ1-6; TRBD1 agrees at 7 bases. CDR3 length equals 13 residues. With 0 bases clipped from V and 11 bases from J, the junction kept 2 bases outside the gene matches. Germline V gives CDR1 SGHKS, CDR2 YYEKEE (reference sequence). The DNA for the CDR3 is TGTGCCAGCAGCTTGGTTACAGGGGCACCCCTCCACTTT. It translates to CASSLVTGAPLHF.

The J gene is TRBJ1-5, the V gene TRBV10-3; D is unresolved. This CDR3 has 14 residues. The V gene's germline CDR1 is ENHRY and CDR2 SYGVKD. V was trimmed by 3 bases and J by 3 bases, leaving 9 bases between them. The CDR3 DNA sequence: TGTGCCATCAGTGATGAGAGGCCCAATCAGCCCCAGCATTTT. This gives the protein CAISDERPNQPQHF.

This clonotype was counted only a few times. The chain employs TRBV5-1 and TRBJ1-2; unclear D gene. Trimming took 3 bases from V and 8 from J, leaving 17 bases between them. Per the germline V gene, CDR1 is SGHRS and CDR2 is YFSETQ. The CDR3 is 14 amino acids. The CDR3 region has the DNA TGCGCCAGCAGCTCGGGCGGGCCCCCCGGAGGCTACACCTTC. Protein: CASSSGGPPGGYTF.

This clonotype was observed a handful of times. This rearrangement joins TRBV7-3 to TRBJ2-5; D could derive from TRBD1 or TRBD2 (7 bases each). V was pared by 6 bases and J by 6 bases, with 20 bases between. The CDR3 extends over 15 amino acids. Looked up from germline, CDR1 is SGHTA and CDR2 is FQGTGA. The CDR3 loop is CASSPGGGGKKTQYF. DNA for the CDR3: TGTGCCAGCAGTCCCGGGGGAGGGGGCAAAAAGACCCAGTACTTC.

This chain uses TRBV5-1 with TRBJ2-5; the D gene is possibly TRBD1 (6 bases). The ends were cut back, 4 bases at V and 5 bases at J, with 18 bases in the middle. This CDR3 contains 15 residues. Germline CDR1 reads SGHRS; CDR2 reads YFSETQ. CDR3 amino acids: CASSPDRFTGETQYF. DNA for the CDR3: TGCGCCAGCAGCCCTGACAGGTTCACCGGTGAGACCCAGTACTTC.

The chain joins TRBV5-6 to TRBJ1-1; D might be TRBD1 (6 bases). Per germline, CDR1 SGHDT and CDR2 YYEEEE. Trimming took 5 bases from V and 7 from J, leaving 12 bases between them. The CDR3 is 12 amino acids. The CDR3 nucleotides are TGTGCCAGCAGTAGGAGGACAGTTGAAGCTTTCTTT. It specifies CASSRRTVEAFF. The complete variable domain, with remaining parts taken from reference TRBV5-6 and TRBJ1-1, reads DAGVTQSPTHLIKTRGQQVTLRCSPKSGHDTVSWYQQALGQGPQFIFQYYEEEERQRGNFPDRFSGHQFPNYSSELNVNALLLGDSALYLCASSRRTVEAFFGQGTRLTVV.